This T cell receptor (beta chain) was documented in a study of post-analysis software for immune sequencing data. Study-level background: Multiple sclerosis in the patients followed relapsing-remitting, secondary progressive and progressive-relapsing courses.

Germline CDR1 reads LNHNV; CDR2 reads YYDKDF (reference sequence). V lost 0 bases and J 2 bases, leaving 11 bases between the germline ends. The CDR3 runs to 15 residues. Libraries were made from TCR beta cDNA, and they carried unique molecular identifiers. Researchers reported 400,000 to 550,000 cDNA molecules coming from around 1 to 10 million T cells. TCRdb passed the PCR reads through MiXCR, listing each CDR3 protein once. The sample includes 430,000 or so distinct CDR3 sequences, 39% of them seen just once. This clonotype was counted a few times. Its antigen is not known. The study's findings and limits: Comparison of patients with controls showed roughly five TRBV segments more frequent in patients, TRBV5-6, TRBV5-1 and TRBV20-1 among them. Clustering by F measure revealed strong co-clustering among samples prepared together in one batch. Comparison with controls showed significantly lower normalized Chao1 diversity in multiple sclerosis patients.

Sequenced material: blood. The chain has TRBV15 and TRBJ2-7, with D possibly matching TRBD1 (5 bases). The sequence came from a girl under 10 years old with multiple sclerosis. DNA of the CDR3: TGTGCCACCAGCAGAGATTTCAGGGTCCCCTACGAGCAGTACTTC. Translation: CATSRDFRVPYEQYF.